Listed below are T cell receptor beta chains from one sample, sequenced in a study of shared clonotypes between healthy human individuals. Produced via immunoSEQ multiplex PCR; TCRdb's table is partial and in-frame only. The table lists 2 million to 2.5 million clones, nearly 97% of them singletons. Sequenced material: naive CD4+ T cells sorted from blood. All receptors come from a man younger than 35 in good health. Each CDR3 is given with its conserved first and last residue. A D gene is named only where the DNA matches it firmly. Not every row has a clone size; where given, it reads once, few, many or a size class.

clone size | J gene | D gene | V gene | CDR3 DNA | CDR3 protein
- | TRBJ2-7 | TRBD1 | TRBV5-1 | TGCGCCAGCAGCATATGGACAGGTACCTACGAGCAGTACTTC | CASSIWTGTYEQYF
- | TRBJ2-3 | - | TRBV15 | TGTGCCACCAGCAGAGAATGGGGTCTGGCGACTAGCACAGATACGCAGTATTTT | CATSREWGLATSTDTQYF
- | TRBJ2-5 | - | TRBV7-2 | TGTGCCAGCAGCCTCCCTGGGTGGACTTTTCAAGAGACCCAGTACTTC | CASSLPGWTFQETQYF
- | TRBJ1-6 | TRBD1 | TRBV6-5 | TGTGCCAGCAGTTACTCTGGACAGGGGGGATCACCCCTCCACTTT | CASSYSGQGGSPLHF
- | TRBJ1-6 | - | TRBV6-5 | TGTGCCAGCAGACAAGCCCCGGGTTCACCCCTCCACTTT | CASRQAPGSPLHF
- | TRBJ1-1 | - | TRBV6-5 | TGTGCCAGCCATAGCACGAACACTGAAGCTTTCTTT | CASHSTNTEAFF
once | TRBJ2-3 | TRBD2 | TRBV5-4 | TGTGCCAGCAGCATCACCACTAGCGGCCCAGATACGCAGTATTTT | CASSITTSGPDTQYF
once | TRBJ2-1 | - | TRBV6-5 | TGTGCCAGCAGTTCGGCCGGTGAGCAGTTCTTC | CASSSAGEQFF
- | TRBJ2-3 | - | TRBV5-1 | TGCGCCAGCAGCACCGTCGGAGGCACAGATACGCAGTATTTT | CASSTVGGTDTQYF
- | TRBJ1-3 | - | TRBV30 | TGTGCCTGGAACTCCGGAAACACCATATATTTT | CAWNSGNTIYF
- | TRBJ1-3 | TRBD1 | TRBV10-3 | TGTGCCATCAGTGGGGACAGGGGTTCGGGAAACACCATATATTTT | CAISGDRGSGNTIYF
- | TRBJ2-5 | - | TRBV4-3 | TGCGCCAGCAGCCAAGATTGGAGCCAAGAGACCCAGTACTTC | CASSQDWSQETQYF
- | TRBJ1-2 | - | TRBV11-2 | TGTGCCAGCAGCTTAGAACACCGGGGGGGTGGCTACACCTTC | CASSLEHRGGGYTF
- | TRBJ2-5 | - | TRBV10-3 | TGTGCCATCAGTGAGTCTCTTAAGGTCGGGGAGACCCAGTACTTC | CAISESLKVGETQYF
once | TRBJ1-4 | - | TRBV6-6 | TGTGCCAGCACTTTCCAGGCAACTAATGAAAAACTGTTTTTT | CASTFQATNEKLFF
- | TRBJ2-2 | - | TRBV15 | TGTGCCACCAGCAGAGAACGAGGGTACACCGGGGAGCTGTTTTTT | CATSRERGYTGELFF
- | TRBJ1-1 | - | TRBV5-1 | TGCGCCAGTAGATTCGCGGGGGAAGCCGGTGAAGCTTTCTTT | CASRFAGEAGEAFF
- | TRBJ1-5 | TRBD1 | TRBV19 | TGTGCCAGTAGTGGGCCGGCAGGGGGCGGTCAGCCCCAGCATTTT | CASSGPAGGGQPQHF
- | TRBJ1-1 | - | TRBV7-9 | TGTGCCAGCAGCTTACGGGACCTTTCTAACACTGAAGCTTTCTTT | CASSLRDLSNTEAFF
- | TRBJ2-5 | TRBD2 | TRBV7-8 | TGTGCCAGCAGCCTAGCGGCTAGGCAAGAGACCCAGTACTTC | CASSLAARQETQYF
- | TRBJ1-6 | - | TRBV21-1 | TGTGCCAGCAGCAAAGCCCCCGGGACAGGGACAAATTCACCCCTCCACTTT | CASSKAPGTGTNSPLHF
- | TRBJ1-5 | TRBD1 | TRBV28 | TGTGCCAGCAGTTCCTACACAGACAGGGAGGCCCAGCATTTT | CASSSYTDREAQHF
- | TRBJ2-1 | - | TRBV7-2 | TGTGCCAGCAGCTCGGGACTCCCTTACGAGCAGTTCTTC | CASSSGLPYEQFF
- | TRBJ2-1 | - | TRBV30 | TGTGCCTGGAGCGGGAGTTCCTACAATGAGCAGTTCTTC | CAWSGSSYNEQFF
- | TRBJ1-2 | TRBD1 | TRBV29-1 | TGCAGCGCCAGTCCCGGGACAGGGCACTATGGCTACACCTTC | CSASPGTGHYGYTF
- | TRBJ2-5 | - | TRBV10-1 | TGCGCCAGCAGTGACCGACGGGACCAAGAGACCCAGTACTTC | CASSDRRDQETQYF